The 9 T cell receptor beta chains listed next were all sequenced from one sample in a study of T cells in Graves' hyperthyroidism and ophthalmopathy. TCR beta CDR3 regions were amplified from RNA. In the first-round RT-PCR of the TCR CDR3, the HTBI primer set was used. TCRdb re-called the multiplex PCR reads with MiXCR, one entry per CDR3 protein. The sample lists around 190,000 distinct CDR3 sequences, less than 20% occurring once. Sequenced input: blood. All receptors come from a woman aged 50 to 65 with Graves' hyperthyroidism.

This clonotype was found many times. The chain has TRBV10-1 and TRBJ1-1; 7 bases agree with TRBD1. With 5 bases clipped from V and 1 base from J, the junction kept 7 bases outside the gene matches. CDR1 is WNHNN and CDR2 is SYGVQD in the germline V gene (reference sequence). The CDR3 runs 15 residues. The CDR3 region has the DNA TGCGCCAGCAGTTTATCCGGGACAGCGAACACTGAAGCTTTCTTT. Protein product: CASSLSGTANTEAFF.

This clonotype has more than one count but fewer than ten. V gene TRBV6-5 combines with J gene TRBJ1-1; D is ambiguous. Germline CDR1 MNHEY, CDR2 SVGAGI. The CDR3 extends over 15 amino acids. V lost 0 bases to trimming and J lost 2 bases, with 10 bases between them. This chain's CDR3 is CASSYSLLSNTEAFF. In nucleotides, the CDR3 is TGTGCCAGCAGTTACTCGTTGCTATCTAACACTGAAGCTTTCTTT.

This clonotype was detected many times. The rearrangement links TRBV27 to TRBJ2-1; 13 bases align to TRBD2. V lost 4 bases to trimming and J lost 8 bases; unmatched junction nucleotides: 5. Germline V CDR1 and CDR2: MNHEY, SMNVEV (reference sequence). The CDR3 totals 15 residues. The CDR3 loop reads CASSSGLAGVDEQFF. CDR3 nucleotides: TGTGCCAGCAGTTCCGGACTAGCGGGAGTAGATGAGCAGTTCTTC.

This chain joins TRBV7-9 and TRBJ2-7; D unclear. The CDR3 is 11 amino acids. V lost 5 bases and J lost 4, with 6 bases in between. Germline V gene data show CDR1 as SEHNR and CDR2 as FQNEAQ (reference sequence). For the CDR3, the DNA is TGTGCCAGCAGCGCACAATACGAGCAGTACTTC. Protein product: CASSAQYEQYF.

This clonotype was seen at least ten times. One end of the junction does not line up with germline, which may come from a read error. The chain uses TRBV11-3 and TRBJ2-7, with TRBD2 matching 8 bases. From germline, CDR1 is SGHNT and CDR2 YENEEA. This CDR3 spans 15 amino acids. Here the CDR3 DNA reads TGTGCCAGCAGTTTAGCGGGACCAAGCTCCTACGAGCAGTACTTC. Translation gives CASSLAGPSSYEQYF.

This clonotype has just a few counts. This chain joins TRBV4-2 and TRBJ2-7; 8 nucleotides line up with TRBD1. The CDR3 is 14 amino acids. V shed 4 bases and J 6 bases; nucleotides not matched to a gene: 8. Germline V gives CDR1 LGHNA, CDR2 YNFKEQ. Here the CDR3 reads CASSPDRAYSEQYF. DNA for the CDR3: TGTGCCAGCAGCCCGGACAGGGCCTATTCCGAGCAGTACTTC.

There are many counts of this clonotype. The rearrangement joins TRBV19 to TRBJ2-3; TRBD2 might be the D (7 bases). The CDR3 totals 15 residues. CDR1 is LNHDA and CDR2 is SQIVND in the germline V gene (reference sequence). CDR3 DNA: TGTGCAGTAAGCAAGGGGGGGCAGATCACAGATACGCAGTATTTT. Translating gives CAVSKGGQITDTQYF. Looking up the rest from reference TRBV19 and TRBJ2-3 gives the full variable domain: DGGITQSPKYLFRKEGQNVTLSCEQNLNHDAMYWYRQDPGQGLRLIYYSQIVNDFQKGDIAEGYSVSREKKESFPLTVTSAQKNPTAFYLCAVSKGGQITDTQYFGPGTRLTVL.

In this sample, this clonotype turned up many times. The chain links TRBV27 to TRBJ2-5; 9 bases line up with TRBD2. This CDR3 contains 16 residues. Germline V CDR1 and CDR2: MNHEY, SMNVEV (reference sequence). Trimming took 3 bases from V and 4 from J; bases not matched to a gene: 9. The CDR3 nucleotides read TGTGCCAGCAGTTTCCTAGAGGCGGGAGGGGGAGAGACCCAGTACTTC. Translated: CASSFLEAGGGETQYF.

This clonotype was recorded many times. V is TRBV7-3 and J is TRBJ2-5; 8 bases are shared with TRBD1. The ends lost 5 bases at V and 2 bases at J; junction bases unmatched: 7. This CDR3 is 15 amino acids long. The germline V gene has CDR1 SGHTA and CDR2 FQGTGA. CDR3 amino acids: CASSPGTGPQETQYF. The CDR3 DNA is TGTGCCAGCAGCCCGGGGACAGGACCTCAAGAGACCCAGTACTTC.